These T cell receptor beta chains were read from a single sample in a study of blood T cell repertoires in COVID-19. The assay was immunoSEQ multiplex PCR, and TCRdb's table has in-frame clones only and misses some. The repertoire holds tens of thousands of clones, with around 90% as singletons. Sequencing was done on a sample of peripheral blood. These receptors were collected from a man in his forties or fifties with active COVID-19. CDR3s leave out the opening cysteine and the closing phenylalanine or tryptophan.

j_gene: TRBJ1-3; v_gene: TRBV12-3/TRBV12-4; CDR3aa: ASRGTAGNTIY
j_gene: TRBJ1-5; v_gene: TRBV5-6; CDR3aa: ASSFRQGPYQPQH
j_gene: TRBJ1-5; v_gene: TRBV7-9; CDR3aa: ASSLGGELSNQPQH
j_gene: TRBJ1-5; v_gene: TRBV7-9; CDR3aa: ASSHFDGVVSSNQPQH
j_gene: TRBJ2-5; v_gene: TRBV14; CDR3aa: ASSQEGLAGSKTQY
j_gene: TRBJ1-1; v_gene: TRBV2; CDR3aa: ASSSRRQGVVPEAF
j_gene: TRBJ1-1; v_gene: TRBV6-5; CDR3aa: ASTTRTERTEAF
j_gene: TRBJ2-5; v_gene: TRBV5-6; CDR3aa: ASSFYFPPGQETQY
j_gene: TRBJ1-3; v_gene: TRBV7-9; CDR3aa: ASSSDRGNTIY
j_gene: TRBJ1-3; v_gene: TRBV6-5; CDR3aa: ASSLPDSGNTIY
j_gene: TRBJ2-3; v_gene: TRBV6-6; CDR3aa: ASGPWPTQY
j_gene: TRBJ2-3; v_gene: TRBV27; CDR3aa: ASSLSGGGPVNTQY
j_gene: TRBJ2-1; v_gene: TRBV6-5; CDR3aa: ASSFSGTSGYNEQF
j_gene: TRBJ2-3; v_gene: TRBV11-2; CDR3aa: ASSPRTVGATDTQY
j_gene: TRBJ1-1; v_gene: TRBV10-3; CDR3aa: AITGQQNTEAF
j_gene: TRBJ1-2; v_gene: TRBV5-5; CDR3aa: ASSLEGVRTNYGYT
j_gene: TRBJ1-1; v_gene: TRBV28; CDR3aa: ASSLGRGNLGTEAF
j_gene: TRBJ1-5; v_gene: TRBV30; CDR3aa: AWSATTGSDGQPQH
j_gene: TRBJ1-2; v_gene: TRBV6-2/TRBV6-3; CDR3aa: ASSYSEYGYT
j_gene: TRBJ1-1; v_gene: TRBV2; CDR3aa: ASTVRAVAEAF
j_gene: TRBJ2-7; v_gene: TRBV4-1; CDR3aa: ASSQVPSGAYYEQY
j_gene: TRBJ1-1; v_gene: TRBV6-6; CDR3aa: ASSLLGGGTEAF
j_gene: TRBJ1-4; v_gene: TRBV4-1; CDR3aa: ASSHQGGRQLF
j_gene: TRBJ2-7; v_gene: TRBV4-1; CDR3aa: ASSHLRTGRGKQY
j_gene: TRBJ1-5; v_gene: TRBV10-3; CDR3aa: AISESIREGHFQPQH
j_gene: TRBJ1-4; v_gene: TRBV6-5; CDR3aa: ASTNPGIGEKLF
j_gene: TRBJ2-7; v_gene: TRBV14; CDR3aa: ASSQADRVLSYEQY
j_gene: TRBJ2-3; v_gene: TRBV7-9; CDR3aa: ASSLAAGGPDTQY
j_gene: TRBJ2-1; v_gene: TRBV6-2/TRBV6-3; CDR3aa: ASSYASGGANEQF
j_gene: TRBJ1-5; v_gene: TRBV4-1; CDR3aa: ASSQVFGPQH
j_gene: TRBJ2-2; v_gene: TRBV5-1; CDR3aa: ASSPRLAGNTGELF
j_gene: TRBJ1-4; v_gene: TRBV19; CDR3aa: ASSPRQGEGKLF
j_gene: TRBJ1-5; v_gene: TRBV9; CDR3aa: ASSVGSGLNGPQH
j_gene: TRBJ1-4; v_gene: TRBV2; CDR3aa: ATHSGGNLGKLF
j_gene: TRBJ2-5; v_gene: TRBV9; CDR3aa: ASSGGRTALVTETQY
j_gene: TRBJ1-3; v_gene: TRBV19; CDR3aa: ASIRTGTVNTIY
j_gene: TRBJ2-1; v_gene: TRBV27; CDR3aa: ASSVMTNNEQF